This T cell receptor (beta chain) was sequenced in a study of neoadjuvant anti-PD-1 for oral cavity cancer (dated by TCRdb to about 2021). Broadly, across the study: Patients mostly received three to four biweekly doses of nivolumab at 3 mg/kg before curative-intent surgical resection. The parent correlative cohort included approximately twelve patients, with a roughly 35% response rate. Patients who did not progress were given a fourth nivolumab dose at about day 43 and had definitive surgical resection on days 50-56. Under RECIST 1.1, a patient counted as a responder if showing complete response, partial response or stable disease, and as a non-responder if showing progression. What the authors observed across the whole study: After neoadjuvant nivolumab, T cell clonality (Gini index) in PBMCs was significantly higher in non-responders than in responders. Higher pretreatment blood Treg/Th17 ratios correlated with higher pretreatment blood TCRbeta clonality and lower post-treatment tumor TCRbeta clonality. TCR analyses included only three patients per response group, and the authors called for larger cohorts for validation.

Taken with the paper, the label for time point translates to: after neoadjuvant nivolumab, at surgical resection. Patients were newly diagnosed with stage II-IVA oral cavity squamous cell carcinoma and had received no prior systemic or radiation treatment. The cohort consisted of patients with HPV-negative, locally advanced oral cavity squamous cell carcinoma. No culture maintenance or expansion was done, as the peripheral blood mononuclear cells went straight to analysis. Samples came from a longitudinal correlative study of a single-arm phase II trial of neoadjuvant nivolumab in oral cavity squamous cell carcinoma. Subject-matched pre- and post-treatment PBMCs and tumors from three responders and three non-responders were subjected to genomic DNA-based TCRbeta sequencing. Peripheral blood mononuclear cells were drawn once before nivolumab treatment and a second time after treatment, when surgery took place. Genomic DNA was isolated from PBMCs using the Maxwell RSC DNA from Cells kit.

CDR3 length: 17 amino acids, cysteine to phenylalanine. The retained sequence is limited to the CDR3, 51 bases, with the frame set at the first base. For deep sequencing of PBMC libraries, mostly around 520 ng of input genomic DNA was used, and six replicates were run per sample. The immunoSEQ hsTCRbeta kit was used to prepare TCRbeta libraries according to the manufacturer's instructions. Sequencing of the completed libraries took place using an Illumina NovaSeq 6000 S4 flow cell after they had been pooled to 3 nM. On the authors' methods: The immunoSEQ Analyzer handled quality control and preprocessing of the raw data. The analysis was limited to productive rearrangements, and each clonotype was defined by a unique CDR3 amino acid sequence. Using the R package tcR, the researchers computed the Gini-Simpson index as their estimate of repertoire clonality. Gini indices were compared with Student's t test, and associations with tumor size change were assessed by Pearson correlation. This immuneACCESS table, as held by TCRdb, lists in-frame sequences with V and J called but not all clones. Of the missing ones, under half trace to an unresolved V gene in checked studies; the others have no known cause. The DNA was the basis for D and trimming; V, J and clone size are from that table. The sample table records tens of thousands of clones; approximately 80% of these occur just once. More than 4% of the sample goes to the ten largest clones.

Note on this clone: The target of this receptor is not known. Base qualities are not recorded, but no much larger clone differs from it by a single base.

Specimen: PBMCs, collected after nivolumab (anti-PD-1) treatment. This TCR was recovered from a person aged 35-79 years with oral cavity squamous cell carcinoma. Recombination linked TRBV21-1 to TRBJ2-6; the table's D gene call, TRBD1, was not cross checked with the DNA. TRBV21-1 is deemed a pseudogene. In nucleotides, the sequence is TGTGCCAGCAGCAAGGGGGAAAGGGGGCTTGGGGCCAACGTCCTGACTTTC. It translates to CASSKGERGLGANVLTF.